What follows are 12 T cell receptor beta chains derived from one specimen sequenced in a study of chemoradiotherapy in HPV16-positive cancers. Clones were read by immunoSEQ multiplex PCR, and TCRdb kept only the in-frame ones, dropping some. The data contain under 40,000 clones, 89% of them singletons. Sequences were derived from blood, sampled from a patient who underwent chemoradiotherapy. The receptor set was obtained from a human donor with HPV-associated anogenital cancer.

The rearrangement joins TRBV7-2 to TRBJ2-3; D is perhaps TRBD1 (6 bases). V lost 3 bases and J 1 base, leaving 11 bases between the germline ends. The germline V gene encodes CDR1 SGHTA and CDR2 FQGNSA. The CDR3 contains 15 residues. CDR3 residues: CASSFRGQGTDTQYF. CDR3 bases: TGTGCCAGCAGCTTCAGGGGCCAGGGCACAGATACGCAGTATTTT.

The V gene is TRBV6-7, the J gene TRBJ2-3, with TRBD2 matching over 12 bases. TRBV6-7 is labeled an ORF, and its function is uncertain. V was pared by 8 bases and J by 8 bases, with 8 bases of the junction left unmatched. This CDR3 comprises 14 residues. The CDR3 is CASPGGLAGPTQYF. The CDR3 DNA sequence: TGTGCCAGCCCGGGGGGACTAGCGGGTCCTACGCAGTATTTT.

This clone showed up just a few times. V is TRBV6-1 and J is TRBJ2-3, with 8 positions matching TRBD2. The CDR3 length is 14 residues. The germline V gene has CDR1 MNHNS and CDR2 SASEGT. V lost 6 bases, J lost 0 bases, and 2 bases stayed unmatched. The CDR3 DNA is TGTGCCAGCAGACCTAGCGGGAGCACAGATACGCAGTATTTT. The encoded protein is CASRPSGSTDTQYF.

This sequence joins TRBV25-1 and TRBJ1-1; possible D gene TRBD1, 5 bases. Trimming took off 7 bases at V and 1 base at J, with 10 bases between the two ends. Germline values: CDR1 MGHDK, CDR2 SYGVNS. This CDR3 has 13 residues. The CDR3 loop is CASMGGWNTEAFF. The CDR3 nucleotides are TGTGCCAGCATGGGGGGGTGGAACACTGAAGCTTTCTTT.

This clone was counted a few times. V is TRBV9 and J is TRBJ2-7; 9 positions match TRBD1. Germline V gene data show CDR1 as SGDLS and CDR2 as YYNGEE. The CDR3 has 18 residues. The J segment lost 4 bases and the V segment lost 0 bases, leaving 14 bases of the junction unmatched. The CDR3 loop reads CASSVAGDGTGIEYEQYF. In DNA form, the CDR3 reads TGTGCCAGCAGCGTAGCTGGGGACGGGACAGGGATCGAGTACGAGCAGTACTTC.

The chain uses TRBV4-2 and TRBJ2-3, with 7 bases fitting TRBD2. The CDR3 runs 16 residues. V dropped 4 bases and J dropped 2; count of bases not matched to a gene: 9. Germline V CDR1 and CDR2: LGHNA, YNFKEQ. CDR3 sequence (DNA): TGTGCCAGCAGCCGCGGCGCGGGGGACTACACAGATACGCAGTATTTT. Its protein product is CASSRGAGDYTDTQYF.

This chain links TRBV2 with TRBJ1-6; D gene uncertain. The CDR3 length is 14 residues. V was shortened by 7 bases and J by 13 bases, with 20 bases between the two germline ends. Germline CDR1 and CDR2: SNHLY and FYNNEI. The CDR3 loop reads CASKVPVIGAPLHF. In nucleotides, the CDR3 is TGTGCCAGCAAGGTCCCAGTTATAGGCGCGCCCCTCCACTTT.

The chain has TRBV29-1 and TRBJ2-6; D is ambiguous. Germline loops: CDR1 SQVTM, CDR2 ANQGSEA. V gave up 0 bases and J gave up 1 base, with 4 bases separating them. CDR3 length: 14 amino acids. The CDR3 protein is CSVEDGSGANVLTF. In nucleotides, the CDR3 is TGCAGCGTTGAAGACGGGTCTGGGGCCAACGTCCTGACTTTC.

The chain has TRBV5-5 and TRBJ1-1; D gene unclear. CDR1 is SGHKS and CDR2 is YYEKEE in the germline V gene (reference sequence). The CDR3 consists of 14 residues. V was cut by 2 bases and J by 0 bases, with 8 bases left in between. The CDR3 DNA is TGTGCCAGCAGCTTTGGACCTATGAACACTGAAGCTTTCTTT. Amino acid sequence: CASSFGPMNTEAFF.

This clone has just one count. The chain combines TRBV25-1 with TRBJ2-1; 7 positions match TRBD1. Germline-derived CDR1 and CDR2 are MGHDK and SYGVNS. V was pared by 2 bases and J by 6 bases, with 7 bases of the junction left unmatched. The CDR3 sequence is 15 residues long. This CDR3 is CASSEGRGLGNEQFF. In DNA form, the CDR3 reads TGTGCCAGCAGTGAAGGAAGGGGGCTCGGCAATGAGCAGTTCTTC.

The chain uses TRBV19 and TRBJ2-5, with no clear D. Trimming stripped 0 bases from V and 3 bases from J, with 5 bases between. CDR1 and CDR2 (germline): LNHDA, SQIVND (reference sequence). This CDR3 is 13 amino acids long. The CDR3 region is CASSIDWEETQYF. CDR3 nucleotides: TGTGCCAGTAGTATAGACTGGGAAGAGACCCAGTACTTC.

The chain has TRBV6-1 and TRBJ2-5, with D perhaps matching TRBD1 (8 bases). V was cut by 9 bases and J by 4 bases, with 21 bases left in between. The CDR3 spans 15 residues. Germline V gives CDR1 MNHNS, CDR2 SASEGT. This chain's CDR3 is CASTTGGGPRETQYF. In nucleotides, the CDR3 is TGTGCCAGTACAACAGGGGGAGGGCCGAGAGAGACCCAGTACTTC.